This TCR beta chain was found in a study of Graves' ophthalmopathy and Graves' hyperthyroidism. Study results and caveats: The model's prediction of ophthalmopathy progression had 70.59% sensitivity and 72% to 80% specificity.

Each hyperthyroidism patient was newly diagnosed, with under 2 months' duration, and aged 18 to 65. A note on this clonotype: Its antigen is undetermined.

The CDR3 has 17 residues. V shed 5 bases and J 2 bases; nucleotides not matched to a gene: 6. CDR1 is MDHEN, CDR2 SYDVKM, per germline. The authors amplified TCR beta CDR3 regions, and they did so from RNA transcripts for repertoire sequencing. HTBI primers were used in a first-round RT-PCR, which preceded a second-round multiplex PCR. TCRdb analysed the multiplex PCR reads with MiXCR anew, one entry per CDR3 protein. This repertoire shows about 1.1 million distinct CDR3 sequences, about two fifths found once; its top ten account for 11%. This TCR was recovered from an adult man with Graves' hyperthyroidism. The rearrangement uses TRBV28 and TRBJ2-5; 15 nucleotides match TRBD2. The sequenced sample was peripheral blood or thyroid tissue (not recorded which). The CDR3 loop reads CASSQGLAGGWQETQYF. The CDR3 DNA follows: TGTGCCAGCAGTCAAGGACTAGCGGGGGGGTGGCAAGAGACCCAGTACTTC.